This T cell receptor (beta chain) emerged from a study of T cell repertoires in cytomegalovirus infection. As for the study in general: From public TCR beta signatures came an indication of both CMV infection and matching HLA type.

The study's findings and limits: CMV-specific TCR beta clonotypes restricted by HLA-C dominated the ex vivo response.

V shed 2 bases and J shed 1 base, with 17 bases lying between them. Germline V gene data show CDR1 as MDHEN and CDR2 as SYDVKM. CDR3 length equals 17 residues. This clonotype was counted a few times. Its antigen remains unknown. Each CDR3 protein gets one entry after TCRdb re-called the reads with MiXCR. The sample has some 940,000 distinct CDR3 sequences, less than 40% seen once. The clonotype was recovered from a human donor in good health (CMV status not recorded). Some clones in this sample may be carry-over from other donors' samples. The source material was cultured CD8+ T cells from PBMCs, sampled from culture after CMV antigen stimulation. The chain couples TRBV28 to TRBJ1-2, with D possibly TRBD1 on 5 matching bases. CDR3 in DNA: TGTGCCAGCAGTTTAGGGGCAGCCTATCGGTTTAACTATGGCTACACCTTC. Translation: CASSLGAAYRFNYGYTF.